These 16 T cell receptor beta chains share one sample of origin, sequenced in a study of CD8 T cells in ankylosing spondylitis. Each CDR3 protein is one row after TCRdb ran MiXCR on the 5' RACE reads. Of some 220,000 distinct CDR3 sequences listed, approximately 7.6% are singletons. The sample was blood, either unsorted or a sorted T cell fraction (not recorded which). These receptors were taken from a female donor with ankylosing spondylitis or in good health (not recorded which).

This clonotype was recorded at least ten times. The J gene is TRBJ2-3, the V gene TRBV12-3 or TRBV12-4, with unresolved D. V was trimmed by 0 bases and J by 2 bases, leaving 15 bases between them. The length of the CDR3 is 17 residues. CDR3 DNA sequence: TGTGCCAGCAGTTTAGCCCTGAGGTTAGCTTTCACAGATACGCAGTATTTT. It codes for CASSLALRLAFTDTQYF.

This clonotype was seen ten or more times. CDR3 in amino acids: CSATPGRGNQPQHF. The CDR3 bases are TGCAGTGCAACTCCGGGACGGGGCAATCAGCCCCAGCATTTT. The chain employs TRBV20-1 and TRBJ1-5; D is possibly TRBD1 (5 bases). Trimming pared 6 bases from V and 2 bases from J, leaving 14 bases between. The CDR3 sequence is 14 residues long. CDR1 is DFQATT and CDR2 is SNEGSKA in the germline V gene (reference sequence).

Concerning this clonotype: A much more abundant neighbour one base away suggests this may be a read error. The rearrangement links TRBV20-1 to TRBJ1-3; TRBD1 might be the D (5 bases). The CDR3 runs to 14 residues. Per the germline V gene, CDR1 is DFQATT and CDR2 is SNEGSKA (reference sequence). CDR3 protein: CGATPGGLGNTIYF. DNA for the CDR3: TGCGGTGCTACCCCGGGGGGTCTGGGAAACACCATATATTTT.

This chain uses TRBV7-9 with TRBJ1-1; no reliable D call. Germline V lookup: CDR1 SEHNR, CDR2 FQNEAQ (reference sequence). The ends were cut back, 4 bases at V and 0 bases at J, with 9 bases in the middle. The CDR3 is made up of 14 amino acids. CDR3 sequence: CASSSGSLNTEAFF. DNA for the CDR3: TGTGCCAGCAGCTCAGGTAGCTTGAACACTGAAGCTTTCTTT. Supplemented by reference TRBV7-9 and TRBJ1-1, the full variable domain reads DTGVSQNPRHKITKRGQNVTFRCDPISEHNRLYWYRQTLGQGPEFLTYFQNEAQLEKSRLLSDRFSAERPKGSFSTLEIQRTEQGDSAMYLCASSSGSLNTEAFFGQGTRLTVV.

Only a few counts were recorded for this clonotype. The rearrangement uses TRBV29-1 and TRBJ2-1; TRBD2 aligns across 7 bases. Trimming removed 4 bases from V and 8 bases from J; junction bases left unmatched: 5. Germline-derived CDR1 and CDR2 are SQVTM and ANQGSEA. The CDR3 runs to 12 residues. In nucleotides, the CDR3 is TGCAGCGTTGGTGGGAGGGGTCATGAGCAGTTCTTC. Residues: CSVGGRGHEQFF.

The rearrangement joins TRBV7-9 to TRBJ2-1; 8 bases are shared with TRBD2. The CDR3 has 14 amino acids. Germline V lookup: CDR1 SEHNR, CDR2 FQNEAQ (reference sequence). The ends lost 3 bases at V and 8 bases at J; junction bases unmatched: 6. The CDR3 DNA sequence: TGTGCCAGCAGCTTCAGCGGGAGAGGGCATGAGCAGTTCTTC. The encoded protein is CASSFSGRGHEQFF.

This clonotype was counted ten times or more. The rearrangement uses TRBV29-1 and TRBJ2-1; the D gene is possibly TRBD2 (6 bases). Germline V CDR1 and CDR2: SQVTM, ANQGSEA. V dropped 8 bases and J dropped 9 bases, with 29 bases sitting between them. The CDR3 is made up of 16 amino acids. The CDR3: CSSMASSDHRYVEQFF. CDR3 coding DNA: TGCAGCTCGATGGCGTCTAGCGACCATAGGTACGTTGAGCAGTTCTTC.

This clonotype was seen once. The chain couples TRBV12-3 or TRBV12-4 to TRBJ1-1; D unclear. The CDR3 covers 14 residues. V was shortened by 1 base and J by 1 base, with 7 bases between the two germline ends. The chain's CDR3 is CASSLGEGNTEAFF. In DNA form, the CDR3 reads TGTGCCAGCAGTTTAGGTGAGGGGAACACTGAAGCTTTCTTT.

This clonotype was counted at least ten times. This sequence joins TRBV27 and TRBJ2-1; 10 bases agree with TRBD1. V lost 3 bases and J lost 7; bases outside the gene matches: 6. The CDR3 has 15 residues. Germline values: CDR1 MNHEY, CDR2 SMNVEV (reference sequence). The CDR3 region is CASSFVGTGVNEQFF. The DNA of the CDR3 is TGTGCCAGCAGTTTTGTCGGGACAGGGGTGAATGAGCAGTTCTTC.

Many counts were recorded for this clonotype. CDR3 amino acids: CASSNNRQNSPLHF. The CDR3 nucleotides read TGTGCCAGCAGCAATAACAGGCAAAATTCACCCCTCCACTTT. The V gene is TRBV3-1, the J gene TRBJ1-6; the D gene is possibly TRBD1 (5 bases). Trimming shortened V by 5 bases and J by 7 bases, and 12 bases separated the two germline ends. The CDR3 consists of 14 residues. In germline, CDR1 is LGHDT, CDR2 YNNKEL (reference sequence).

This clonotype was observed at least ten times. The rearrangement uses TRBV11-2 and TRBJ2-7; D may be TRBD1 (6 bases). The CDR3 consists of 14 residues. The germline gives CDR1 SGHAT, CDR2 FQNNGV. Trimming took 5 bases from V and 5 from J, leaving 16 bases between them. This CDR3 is CASSRARGIDEQYF. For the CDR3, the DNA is TGTGCCAGCAGCAGGGCTAGGGGGATCGACGAGCAGTACTTC.

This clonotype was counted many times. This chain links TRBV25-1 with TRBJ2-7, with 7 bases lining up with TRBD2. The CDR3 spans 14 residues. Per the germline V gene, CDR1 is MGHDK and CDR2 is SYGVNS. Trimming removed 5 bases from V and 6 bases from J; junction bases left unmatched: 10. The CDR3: CASSTRAGLPEQYF. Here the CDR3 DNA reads TGTGCCAGCAGTACCAGAGCGGGGCTTCCCGAGCAGTACTTC.

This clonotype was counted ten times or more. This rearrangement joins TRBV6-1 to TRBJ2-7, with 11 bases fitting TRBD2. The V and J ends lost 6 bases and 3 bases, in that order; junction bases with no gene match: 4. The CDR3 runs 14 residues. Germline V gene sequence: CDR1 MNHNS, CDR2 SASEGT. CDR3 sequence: CASSPSGRNYEQYF. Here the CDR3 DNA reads TGTGCCAGCAGCCCTAGCGGGAGGAACTACGAGCAGTACTTC.

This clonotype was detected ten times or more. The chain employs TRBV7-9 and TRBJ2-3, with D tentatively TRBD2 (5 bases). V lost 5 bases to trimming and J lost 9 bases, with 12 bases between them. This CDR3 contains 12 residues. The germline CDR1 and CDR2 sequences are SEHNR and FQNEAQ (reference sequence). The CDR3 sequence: CASSVDRGTQYF. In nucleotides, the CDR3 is TGTGCCAGCAGCGTAGACCGGGGAACGCAGTATTTT.

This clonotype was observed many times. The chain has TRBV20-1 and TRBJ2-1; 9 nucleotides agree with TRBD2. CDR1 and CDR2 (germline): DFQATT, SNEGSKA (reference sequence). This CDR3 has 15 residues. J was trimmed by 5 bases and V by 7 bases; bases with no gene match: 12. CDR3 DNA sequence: TGCAGTGTTCCAATAAGCGGGAGGAGGGACAATGAGCAGTTCTTC. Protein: CSVPISGRRDNEQFF.

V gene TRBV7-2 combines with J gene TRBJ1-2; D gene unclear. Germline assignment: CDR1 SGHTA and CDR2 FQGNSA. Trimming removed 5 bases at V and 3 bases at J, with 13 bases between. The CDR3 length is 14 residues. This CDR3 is CASSGRVGDYGYTF. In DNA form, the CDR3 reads TGTGCCAGCAGCGGGCGGGTGGGCGACTATGGCTACACCTTC.